A single sample is the source of the 31 T cell receptor beta chains below, sequenced in a study of CD8 T cells in ankylosing spondylitis. Their target antigens are unknown. TCRdb itself ran the 5' RACE reads through MiXCR, one entry per CDR3 protein. The table records about 450,000 distinct CDR3 sequences, 20% to 30% of them present only once. Study observations and caveats: Ankylosing spondylitis blood seemed to carry a telltale TCR beta motif made of fewer than 10 highly homologous variants.

The sample comprised blood, either unsorted or a sorted T cell fraction (not recorded which). The receptor source for this set is a male donor with ankylosing spondylitis.

The chain carries TRBV6-1 and TRBJ2-7; 8 bases agree with TRBD1. Unmatched junction bases numbered 5, after V lost 3 bases and J lost 4 bases. There are 14 residues in the CDR3. Germline V gene lookup returns CDR1 MNHNS and CDR2 SASEGT. The CDR3 region has the DNA TGTGCCAGCAGTGAGGGGCAGGGGGCTTACGAGCAGTACTTC. Translated, it gives CASSEGQGAYEQYF.

The chain has TRBV20-1 and TRBJ1-1; possibly TRBD1 for D (5 bases). Trimming cost V 4 bases and J 6 bases, with 21 bases left between them. CDR1 and CDR2 (germline): DFQATT, SNEGSKA (reference sequence). This CDR3 has 15 residues. CDR3 residues: CSAMNPGLGAPEAFF. Here the CDR3 DNA reads TGCAGTGCTATGAACCCGGGCCTTGGGGCCCCTGAAGCTTTCTTT.

The chain links TRBV3-1 to TRBJ1-4; D gene uncertain. The CDR3 is 12 residues long. V was clipped by 2 bases and J by 10 bases, with 8 bases between them. Germline V CDR1 and CDR2: LGHDT, YNNKEL (reference sequence). The CDR3 region has the DNA TGTGCCAGCAGCCAATACCCAGGAAAACTGTTTTTT. Translation gives CASSQYPGKLFF.

The chain recombines TRBV20-1 with TRBJ2-1; no clear D. This CDR3 spans 12 amino acids. Germline CDR1 and CDR2: DFQATT and SNEGSKA (reference sequence). The V and J ends lost 8 bases and 2 bases respectively, with 10 bases between them. The CDR3 protein is CSHHTTYNEQFF. The DNA for the CDR3 is TGCAGTCACCATACAACCTACAATGAGCAGTTCTTC.

The rearrangement joins TRBV18 to TRBJ1-5; no reliable D call. CDR3 length: 18 residues. Germline CDR1 reads KGHSH; CDR2 reads LQKENI. V shed 2 bases and J shed 9 bases, with 26 bases lying between them. The DNA for the CDR3 is TGTGCCAGCTCACCATTGGGCCCCCACCCGGGCCCGATTACGCCCCAGCATTTT. As protein: CASSPLGPHPGPITPQHF.

The genes are TRBV3-1 and TRBJ2-2; D is unresolved. Germline V lookup: CDR1 LGHDT, CDR2 YNNKEL (reference sequence). The CDR3 has 14 amino acids. The V and J ends lost 4 bases and 4 bases respectively, with 10 bases between them. CDR3 in amino acids: CASSLRRSTGELFF. In nucleotides, the CDR3 is TGTGCCAGCAGCCTTCGACGGTCCACCGGGGAGCTGTTTTTT.

V gene TRBV7-9 combines with J gene TRBJ2-1; D perhaps matches TRBD2 (6 bases). Trimming stripped 5 bases from V and 1 base from J, with 12 bases between. Germline values: CDR1 SEHNR, CDR2 FQNEAQ (reference sequence). The CDR3 consists of 15 residues. The DNA for the CDR3 is TGTGCCAGCAGCCCCGGGAGAGGATCCTACAATGAGCAGTTCTTC. Protein: CASSPGRGSYNEQFF.

The chain recombines TRBV24-1 with TRBJ1-5; tentative D call: TRBD1 (5 bases). The CDR3 sequence is 16 residues long. Trimming stripped 1 base from V and 3 bases from J, with 12 bases between. Germline CDR1 KGHDR, CDR2 SFDVKD. The CDR3 sequence is CATSDFRDGDNQPQHF. The CDR3 DNA is TGTGCCACCAGTGATTTTAGGGACGGAGACAATCAGCCCCAGCATTTT.

V and J are TRBV19 and TRBJ1-1; possible D gene TRBD1, 5 bases. This CDR3 comprises 14 residues. The V end lost 7 bases, the J end lost 1 base, and 13 bases lay between the germline ends. Germline-derived CDR1 and CDR2 are LNHDA and SQIVND (reference sequence). The DNA of the CDR3 is TGTGCCAGTATCCTTAGGGGCAGGAACACTGAAGCTTTCTTT. It specifies CASILRGRNTEAFF.

V is TRBV20-1 and J is TRBJ2-3; 8 positions agree with TRBD2. Germline trimming cut 6 bases from V and 4 bases from J; bases unmatched to any gene: 9. The CDR3 totals 14 residues. Germline V gene sequence: CDR1 DFQATT, CDR2 SNEGSKA (reference sequence). The CDR3: CSARPAGESDTQYF. The DNA of the CDR3 is TGCAGTGCCCGCCCAGCGGGAGAATCAGATACGCAGTATTTT.

This sequence joins TRBV10-3 and TRBJ2-1; D is perhaps TRBD1 (6 bases). CDR1 and CDR2 from the germline V gene are ENHRY and SYGVKD. The V and J ends lost 4 bases and 5 bases respectively, with 15 bases between them. There are 15 residues in the CDR3. The CDR3 DNA reads as TGTGCCATCAGTGGGACAGTCACCGTTAACAATGAGCAGTTCTTC. Translated, it gives CAISGTVTVNNEQFF.

CDR3 nucleotide sequence: TGTGCCAGCAGTATATCATTCGGGACAGGGGTTGCCCAGTACACCGAGCAGTACTTC. It specifies CASSISFGTGVAQYTEQYF. The V and J genes are TRBV14 and TRBJ2-7, with 10 bases fitting TRBD1. The junction had 23 bases not matched to a gene; V was cut back by 6 bases and J by 6 bases. Germline V gene data show CDR1 as SGHDN and CDR2 as FVKESK. This CDR3 spans 19 amino acids.

This clonotype was observed a few times. This sequence joins TRBV5-1 and TRBJ2-1; 7 bases align to TRBD2. Looked up from germline, CDR1 is SGHRS and CDR2 is YFSETQ. CDR3 length: 15 amino acids. With V trimmed by 0 bases and J by 6 bases, 6 bases remained unmatched. CDR3 DNA sequence: TGCGCCAGCAGCTTGGGCGGGAGTCCCCTCAATGAGCAGTTCTTC. The encoded protein is CASSLGGSPLNEQFF.

J is TRBJ2-1 and V is TRBV7-2; D gene unclear. The germline V gene has CDR1 SGHTA and CDR2 FQGNSA. With 2 bases removed from V and 4 bases from J, the gap between germline ends came to 12 bases. CDR3 length: 15 amino acids. As DNA, the CDR3 is TGTGCCAGCAGCTTATCGGTTGTCCCTTACAATGAGCAGTTCTTC. It specifies CASSLSVVPYNEQFF.

The J gene is TRBJ1-2, the V gene TRBV24-1; perhaps TRBD1 as D (6 bases). The CDR3 totals 13 residues. Trimming stripped 5 bases from V and 4 bases from J, with 10 bases between. The germline CDR1 and CDR2 sequences are KGHDR and SFDVKD. The CDR3: CATSAGQTYGYTF. CDR3 nucleotides: TGTGCCACCAGTGCAGGACAGACCTATGGCTACACCTTC.

The chain couples TRBV20-1 to TRBJ2-5; D might be TRBD1 (7 bases). CDR1 DFQATT and CDR2 SNEGSKA come from the germline V gene (reference sequence). Trimming removed 6 bases at V and 5 bases at J, with 19 bases between. The CDR3 extends over 14 amino acids. This CDR3 reads CSAPRQGGIETQYF. The DNA for the CDR3 is TGCAGTGCCCCCCGACAGGGAGGTATCGAGACCCAGTACTTC.

This clonotype was counted between two and nine times. The chain carries TRBV24-1 and TRBJ2-1, with D possibly matching TRBD1 (5 bases). CDR3 length: 16 residues. The V and J ends lost 0 bases and 0 bases respectively, with 8 bases between them. Looked up from germline, CDR1 is KGHDR and CDR2 is SFDVKD. The DNA for the CDR3 is TGTGCCACCAGTGATTTGGGGGCTGACTCCTACAATGAGCAGTTCTTC. Encoded protein: CATSDLGADSYNEQFF.

The chain uses TRBV7-9 and TRBJ2-7, with a weak D call TRBD2 (5 bases). CDR3 length: 14 amino acids. The germline V and J ends were trimmed by 0 bases and 3 bases, with 9 bases remaining between them. Germline CDR1 reads SEHNR; CDR2 reads FQNEAQ (reference sequence). The CDR3 loop reads CASSLAGVVYEQYV. For the CDR3, the DNA is TGTGCCAGCAGCTTAGCGGGAGTGGTCTACGAGCAGTACGTC.

The chain couples TRBV5-1 to TRBJ1-5, with a weak D call TRBD1 (5 bases). Trimming removed 3 bases from V and 3 bases from J, with 16 bases in between. This CDR3 region has 16 residues. The germline V gene encodes CDR1 SGHRS and CDR2 YFSETQ. CDR3 coding DNA: TGCGCCAGCAGCTGGGGACTTCGCGAGGACAATCAGCCCCAGCATTTT. It codes for CASSWGLREDNQPQHF.

The chain uses TRBV5-1 and TRBJ2-1; 8 bases fit TRBD2. Germline lookup yields CDR1 SGHRS and CDR2 YFSETQ. V shed 4 bases, J shed 3 bases, and the junction held 6 bases outside the gene matches. The CDR3 totals 15 residues. The CDR3 nucleotides read TGCGCCAGCAGCGAAAGCGGGAGAGACTACAATGAGCAGTTCTTC. Translation gives CASSESGRDYNEQFF.

The V call is TRBV6-1, the J call TRBJ2-2; TRBD2 matches 12 bases. Germline V gene lookup returns CDR1 MNHNS and CDR2 SASEGT. With 7 bases clipped from V and 4 bases from J, the junction kept 4 bases outside the gene matches. The CDR3 length is 15 residues. The CDR3 nucleotides read TGTGCCAGCATCCTAGCGGGAGGGAGCACCGGGGAGCTGTTTTTT. It yields the protein CASILAGGSTGELFF.

The chain uses TRBV5-6 and TRBJ2-3; a weak D match, TRBD1 (5 bases). The CDR3 extends over 14 amino acids. V was trimmed by 3 bases and J by 5 bases, leaving 13 bases between them. The germline V gene has CDR1 SGHDT and CDR2 YYEEEE. CDR3 bases: TGTGCCAGCAGCTACCTCAGGGAAAGAGATACGCAGTATTTT. Amino acid sequence: CASSYLRERDTQYF. The full variable domain, rest sourced from reference TRBV5-6 and TRBJ2-3, is DAGVTQSPTHLIKTRGQQVTLRCSPKSGHDTVSWYQQALGQGPQFIFQYYEEEERQRGNFPDRFSGHQFPNYSSELNVNALLLGDSALYLCASSYLRERDTQYFGPGTRLTVL.

The genes are TRBV3-1 and TRBJ2-1, with TRBD1 matching over 8 bases. Germline trimming cut 5 bases from V and 6 bases from J; bases unmatched to any gene: 9. CDR3 size: 15 residues. Germline CDR1 and CDR2: LGHDT and YNNKEL (reference sequence). This chain's CDR3 is CASSFRDRPFNEQFF. CDR3 nucleotide sequence: TGTGCCAGCAGCTTCCGGGACAGGCCCTTCAATGAGCAGTTCTTC.

The chain carries TRBV5-5 and TRBJ2-5; TRBD2 is a possible D gene (6 bases). The V gene's germline CDR1 is SGHKS and CDR2 YYEKEE (reference sequence). Trimming removed 0 bases from V and 5 bases from J, with 11 bases in between. The CDR3 is 14 residues long. DNA for the CDR3: TGTGCCAGCAGCTTGGCCCCAGGAGGGGAGACCCAGTACTTC. The encoded protein is CASSLAPGGETQYF.

The V gene is TRBV24-1, the J gene TRBJ2-2, with D maybe TRBD2 (5 bases). Germline-derived CDR1 and CDR2 are KGHDR and SFDVKD. CDR3 length equals 17 residues. V lost 4 bases, J lost 3 bases, and 17 bases lay in between. CDR3 nucleotide sequence: TGTGCCACCAGTGACCGCGGGCCAAGTCAGGACACCGGGGAGCTGTTTTTT. This encodes CATSDRGPSQDTGELFF.

This chain uses TRBV27 with TRBJ2-2, with D unclear. The V end lost 7 bases, the J end lost 5 bases, and 14 bases lay between the germline ends. The CDR3 is 14 residues long. Per germline, CDR1 MNHEY and CDR2 SMNVEV (reference sequence). The DNA for the CDR3 is TGTGCCAGCAACAATATCCCGAGTACCGGGGAGCTGTTTTTT. It is translated as CASNNIPSTGELFF.

The CDR3 is CASSLEGSSAYNEQFF. The CDR3 bases are TGTGCCAGCAGCCTAGAGGGGTCTAGCGCCTACAATGAGCAGTTCTTC. J is TRBJ2-1 and V is TRBV7-2; D is perhaps TRBD2 (6 bases). The V end lost 5 bases, the J end lost 2 bases, and 16 bases lay between the germline ends. Germline V CDR1 and CDR2: SGHTA, FQGNSA. The CDR3 consists of 16 residues.

This clonotype appeared many times. CDR3 nucleotide sequence: TGCAGTGCGGCCGGGACTAGTCTCGAGCAGTACTTC. It specifies CSAAGTSLEQYF. The chain employs TRBV20-1 and TRBJ2-7, with TRBD2 matching over 8 bases. Germline CDR1 DFQATT, CDR2 SNEGSKA (reference sequence). V shed 6 bases, J shed 6 bases, and the junction held 7 bases outside the gene matches. CDR3 length: 12 residues.

This clonotype was observed a handful of times. This chain joins TRBV29-1 and TRBJ1-5, with TRBD1 matching 7 bases. V was clipped by 7 bases and J by 0 bases; unmatched bases: 3. The CDR3 has 13 residues. Germline CDR1 is SQVTM and CDR2 is ANQGSEA. The CDR3 DNA is TGCAGCGAGGGACAGAATAGCAATCAGCCCCAGCATTTT. It is translated as CSEGQNSNQPQHF.

This clonotype was counted between two and nine times. The V gene is TRBV30, the J gene TRBJ1-5; 9 bases are a match to TRBD1. In germline, CDR1 is GTSNPN, CDR2 SVGIG (reference sequence). The junction had 6 bases not matched to a gene; V was cut back by 2 bases and J by 4 bases. The CDR3 totals 15 residues. The DNA of the CDR3 is TGTGCCTGGAGTTCCGGACAGGGGCTAAATCAGCCCCAGCATTTT. Translating gives CAWSSGQGLNQPQHF.

This chain joins TRBV6-2 or TRBV6-3 and TRBJ1-6; TRBD1 aligns across 9 bases. CDR3 length: 13 amino acids. CDR1 and CDR2 (germline): MNHEY, SVGEGT. With 10 bases clipped from V and 8 bases from J, the junction kept 6 bases outside the gene matches. CDR3 sequence: CATGTGRHSPLHF. The CDR3 nucleotides read TGTGCCACCGGGACAGGGCGCCATTCACCCCTCCACTTT.